These T cell receptor beta chains were read from a single sample in a study of shared clonotypes between healthy human individuals. Using immunoSEQ multiplex PCR, the repertoire was profiled, and TCRdb retains in-frame clones only, with some absent. The sample includes roughly 700,000 clones, around 72% of them seen just once. The specimen was memory CD4+ T cells sorted from blood. The receptor set was obtained from a woman aged 25 to 39 in good health. The CDR3 runs from the conserved cysteine through the conserved F or W. D genes are given only for firm matches. Clone size appears in some rows only: once, few, many, or a class for an expanded clone.

TRBJ2-1	TRBV4-1	NA	TRBD2	TGCGCCAGCAGCCTTCGCCCGCGGACTAGCGGTACCTACAATGAGCAGTTCTTC	CASSLRPRTSGTYNEQFF
TRBJ1-1	TRBV5-4	NA	NA	TGTGCCAGCAGCCGATTAAATTTTGGACCAGATGAAGCTTTCTTT	CASSRLNFGPDEAFF
TRBJ2-4	TRBV6-1	NA	TRBD1	TGTGCCAGCAGTGGGACAGGGGGCAACATTCAGTACTTC	CASSGTGGNIQYF
TRBJ2-2	TRBV18	few	NA	TGTGCCAGCTCACCACCTGGCGGACAGTCTGGGGAGCTGTTTTTT	CASSPPGGQSGELFF
TRBJ1-1	TRBV9	NA	NA	TGTGCCAGCAGCTCGACGACAGGCTCCACTGAAGCTTTCTTT	CASSSTTGSTEAFF
TRBJ2-7	TRBV28	NA	NA	TGTGCCAGCAGTTTAGGCCGGGGTGGGCAGTACTTC	CASSLGRGGQYF
TRBJ2-7	TRBV7-2	once	TRBD1	TGTGCCAGCAGCTCCCCTGGTTGGACAGGGAGCTCCTACGAGCAGTACTTC	CASSSPGWTGSSYEQYF
TRBJ1-3	TRBV30	NA	NA	TGTGCCTGGAACCCGAATGCGATTGGAGGGGGTCACTCTGGAAACACCATATATTTT	CAWNPNAIGGGHSGNTIYF
TRBJ1-3	TRBV2	NA	NA	TGTTCCAGAAAGAGGGCCTCTGGAAACACCATATATTTT	CSRKRASGNTIYF
TRBJ1-1	TRBV11-2	NA	NA	TGTGCCAGCAGTCGTAGGGTGCTCGATTTGAACACTGAAGCTTTCTTT	CASSRRVLDLNTEAFF
TRBJ1-2	TRBV28	NA	NA	TGTGCCAGCAGTTTACAGCTAGGGGGTACTAACTATGGCTACACCTTC	CASSLQLGGTNYGYTF
TRBJ2-2	TRBV2	NA	TRBD2	TGTGCCAGCAGGAGCGGGAGTAGTTATACCGGGGAGCTGTTTTTT	CASRSGSSYTGELFF
TRBJ1-2	TRBV14	NA	TRBD1	TGTGCCAGCAGCCGCAGGACAGGGGCCCCGGGGGCCTTC	CASSRRTGAPGAF
TRBJ1-1	TRBV7-9	NA	NA	TGTGCCAGCAGCTTATTTGTCCACAGTAACACTGAAGCTTTCTTT	CASSLFVHSNTEAFF
TRBJ2-5	TRBV15	NA	NA	TGTGCCACCAGCAGAGATTCCAGGGTTTTTGAGACCCAGTACTTC	CATSRDSRVFETQYF
TRBJ2-2	TRBV27	NA	TRBD1	TGTGCCAGCAGTCGACTGGACAGGGCCCGACTCACCGGGGAGCTGTTTTTT	CASSRLDRARLTGELFF
TRBJ2-5	TRBV19	many	NA	TGTGCCAGTAGTATAGGAGGGACGGGGGAGACCCAGTACTTC	CASSIGGTGETQYF
TRBJ2-2	TRBV9	many	NA	TGTGCCAGCAGCGTAGTAACAGGGTCCACCGGGGAGCTGTTTTTT	CASSVVTGSTGELFF
TRBJ1-2	TRBV18	NA	NA	TGTGCCAGCTCACCCGACATTTCGGACGATGGCTACACCTTC	CASSPDISDDGYTF
TRBJ1-6	TRBV5-1	NA	NA	TGCGCCAGCAGCCCCCGACAGTCTTCTAATTCACCCCTCCACTTT	CASSPRQSSNSPLHF
TRBJ2-5	TRBV5-1	NA	NA	TGCGCCAGCAGCTTGGTGGCAGGGGGAGGGGAGACCCAGTACTTC	CASSLVAGGGETQYF
TRBJ1-5	TRBV2	NA	NA	TGTGCCAGCAGTGTACACCTCCTCCCCCAGCATTTT	CASSVHLLPQHF
TRBJ2-7	TRBV2	once	NA	TGTGCCAGCAGTGACGCGGGACACGGGGTCTACGAGCAGTACTTC	CASSDAGHGVYEQYF
TRBJ1-4	TRBV7-3	NA	TRBD1	TGTGCCAGCAGCTTAAACCGCATAAGGACAGGGGGACTGGCGACTAATGAAAAACTGTTTTTT	CASSLNRIRTGGLATNEKLFF
TRBJ2-5	TRBV28	NA	TRBD2	TGTGCCAGCAGTGCACCGGGACTAGCGGATCAAGAGACCCAGTACTTC	CASSAPGLADQETQYF
TRBJ2-1	TRBV9	NA	NA	TGTGCCAGCAGCGTAGCTGGTAGTACTCGTAATGAGCAGTTCTTC	CASSVAGSTRNEQFF
TRBJ2-5	TRBV15	NA	TRBD1	TGTGCCACCAGCAAGAACAGGGGTGAGGAGACCCAGTACTTC	CATSKNRGEETQYF